This record concerns one TCR beta chain sequence. Its antigen is as yet unknown. The table came from immunoSEQ multiplex PCR; TCRdb's copy has only in-frame clones and leaves some out. Of some 61,000 clones in the sample, about 86% were seen once. The CDR3 spans 17 residues. After removal of 2 bases from V and 3 bases from J, the junction contained 11 bases not matched to a gene. Germline assignment: CDR1 MGHRA and CDR2 YSYEKL. The data stem from a study of a mutant IDH1 vaccine in newly diagnosed glioma. At the level of the study: Most patients had received both radiotherapy and temozolomide, the prior options being radiotherapy, temozolomide, or both. Findings of the study overall: Changes in the top peripheral T cell clonotypes seemingly had no bearing on pseudoprogression.

Time point defined: baseline, week 1 (first vaccination visit). Treatment specified: pre-vaccination baseline after standard-of-care therapy. This chain connects TRBV4-1 to TRBJ2-5, with 8 bases matching TRBD1. This TCR came from a man aged 30-40 years with glioma. This material consisted of PBMCs, taken from a glioma patient treated with radiotherapy, temozolomide or both. The CDR3 DNA reads TGCGCCAGCAGCCAACCTGGCCCAGGACAGGGCGAAGAGACCCAGTACTTC. Residues: CASSQPGPGQGEETQYF.